This T cell receptor (beta chain) stems from a study of cytomegalovirus exposure and HLA in healthy donors. As for the study in general: Inside one of the first data releases sat 75 million to 100 million unique TCRs taken from HLA-typed donors. Researchers found that approximately 77% of 350 to 500 genotyped donors fell within the Caucasian-associated ancestry cluster.

A word on this clone: The antigen is unknown.

General study points: Three chains tied to CMV proved CMV antigen-specific in vitro.

PCR was performed using 60 Vbeta and 13 Jbeta primers. This table comes from immunoSEQ multiplex PCR, and its TCRdb copy is limited to in-frame clones, with some not included. The sample consists of roughly 120,000 clones, around 74% of them appearing once. Sequences were obtained from PBMCs. The clonotype comes from a man between 60 and 70 years old in good health and CMV-seropositive.

The CDR3 spells CASSVGTGYTF. Here the CDR3 DNA reads TGTGCCAGCAGTGTCGGGACAGGCTACACCTTC. This rearrangement joins TRBV2 to TRBJ1-2; D is possibly TRBD1 (6 bases). V was pared by 4 bases and J by 8 bases, with 8 bases between. The CDR3 extends over 11 amino acids. Germline-derived CDR1 and CDR2 are SNHLY and FYNNEI.